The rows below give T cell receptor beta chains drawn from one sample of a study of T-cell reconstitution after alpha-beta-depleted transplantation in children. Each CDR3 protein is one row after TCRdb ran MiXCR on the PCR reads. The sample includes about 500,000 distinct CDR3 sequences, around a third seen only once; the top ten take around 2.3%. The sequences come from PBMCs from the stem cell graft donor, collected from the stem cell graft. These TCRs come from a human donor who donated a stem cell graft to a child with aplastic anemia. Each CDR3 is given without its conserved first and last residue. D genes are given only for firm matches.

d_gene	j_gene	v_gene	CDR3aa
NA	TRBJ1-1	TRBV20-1	SAPNPGNAEAF
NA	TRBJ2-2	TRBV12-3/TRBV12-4	ASELRGTGELF
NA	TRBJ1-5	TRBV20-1	SARVTGAGNQPQH
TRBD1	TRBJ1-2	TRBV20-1	SASWARGVDGYT
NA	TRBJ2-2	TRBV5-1	ASSRQMNTGELF
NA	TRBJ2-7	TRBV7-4	ASSLDLSYEQY
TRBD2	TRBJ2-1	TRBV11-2	ASSLVVASGSFQASEQF
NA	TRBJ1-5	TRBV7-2	ASSLVQGGQPQH
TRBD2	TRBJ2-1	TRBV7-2	ASSAPGLAGGLEQF
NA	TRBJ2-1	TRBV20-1	SARDIGGYNEQF
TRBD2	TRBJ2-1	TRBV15	ATSSMTSGIDNEQF
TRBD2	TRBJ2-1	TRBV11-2	ASSSDPGLAGAYNEQF
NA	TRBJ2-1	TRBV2	ASSEGGDEQF
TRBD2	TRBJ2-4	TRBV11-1	ASSLREPGLAGEVIDIQY
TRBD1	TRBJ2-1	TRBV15	ATSREYRGQNEQF
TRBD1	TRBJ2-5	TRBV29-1	SVEDDGTGKETQY
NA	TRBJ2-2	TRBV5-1	ASSIGAGELF